This T cell receptor (beta chain) came from a study of blood T cell repertoires in COVID-19. The overall study: The cDNA or gDNA used as material had been derived from T cells, B-cell-depleted T cells, or PBMCs.

The assay was immunoSEQ multiplex PCR, and TCRdb's table has in-frame clones only and misses some. The table includes approximately 290,000 clones, around 87% detected once. Trimming cost V 6 bases and J 0 bases; bases outside gene matches: 9. The CDR3 is 17 amino acids. Germline V gene lookup returns CDR1 LNHDA and CDR2 SQIVND (reference sequence). The origin of this receptor is a man in his late teens or twenties with active or convalescent COVID-19. The chain combines TRBV19 with TRBJ2-2; 8 positions match TRBD1. The specimen was peripheral blood. DNA of the CDR3: TGTGCCAGTAGCGATACAGGGGGTATCGCGAACACCGGGGAGCTGTTTTTT. It is translated as CASSDTGGIANTGELFF.